One sample yielded the 29 T cell receptor beta chains listed below, sequenced in a study of T cells in severe cutaneous drug reactions. TCR subtype-specific primers in iRepertoire multiplex PCR prepared libraries for bulk and single-cell sequencing. Following a re-call of the multiplex PCR reads, TCRdb has one entry per CDR3 protein and lacks DNA. This listing includes 2,200 or so distinct CDR3 sequences. The patients sequenced had a carbamazepine-induced Stevens-Johnson syndrome or toxic epidermal necrolysis reaction. What was sequenced was PBMCs. The receptors derive from a human donor with Stevens-Johnson syndrome, a severe cutaneous drug reaction.

CDR3 loop: CSVDMGQGNYGYTF. The chain has TRBV29-1 and TRBJ1-2; checking the TCRdb D call of TRBD1 is not possible without DNA. Germline lookup yields CDR1 SQVTM and CDR2 ANQGSEA. CDR3 length: 14 residues.

According to its frequency, this clonotype is large. This chain links TRBV28 with TRBJ1-1. Germline CDR1 reads MDHEN; CDR2 reads SYDVKM. There are 14 residues in the CDR3. The CDR3 spells CASSSWVEGTEAFF.

Measured by frequency, this clonotype is medium-sized. This chain connects TRBV7-6 to TRBJ1-5; the TRBD1 assignment by TCRdb is unverifiable without DNA. CDR1 is SGHVS and CDR2 is FNYEAQ in the germline V gene. The CDR3 sequence is 14 residues long. CDR3 loop: CASPPGFGNQPQHF. Variable domain in full (rest from reference TRBV7-6 and TRBJ1-5): GAGVSQSPRYKVTKRGQDVALRCDPISGHVSLYWYRQALGQGPEFLTYFNYEAQQDKSGLPNDRFSAERPEGSISTLTIQRTEQRDSAMYRCASPPGFGNQPQHFGDGTRLSIL.

The V call is TRBV29-1, the J call TRBJ2-3; TCRdb calls TRBD1, which cannot be checked without DNA. CDR1 is SQVTM and CDR2 is ANQGSEA in the germline V gene. The length of the CDR3 is 13 residues. The CDR3 reads CSVRGGREDTQYF.

Frequency places this clonotype as medium-sized. This chain joins TRBV7-2 and TRBJ2-7; TCRdb proposes TRBD1, but this gene call is untestable without DNA. CDR1 SGHTA and CDR2 FQGNSA come from the germline V gene. The CDR3 contains 12 residues. CDR3: CASSAQGVEQYF.

The CDR3 spells CASSLVGRGAYQPQHF. The rearrangement links TRBV7-8 to TRBJ1-5; with no DNA, the TCRdb D assignment of TRBD1 cannot be verified. This CDR3 has 16 residues. Germline V gene sequence: CDR1 SGHVS, CDR2 FQNEAQ.

Its frequency marks this clonotype as medium-sized. The chain carries TRBV12-3 or TRBV12-4 and TRBJ1-3. The CDR3 is made up of 11 amino acids. CDR3 in amino acids: CASSLGNAIYF.

Considering frequency, this clonotype is medium-sized. The chain recombines TRBV12-3 or TRBV12-4 with TRBJ2-3; without DNA, the TCRdb call of TRBD1 cannot be checked. CDR3 length equals 14 residues. CDR3 loop: CASTLNGRTDTQYF.

V gene TRBV5-1 combines with J gene TRBJ2-1. This CDR3 has 15 residues. CDR1 is SGHRS, CDR2 YFSETQ, per germline. CDR3 residues: CASSLRGSSYNEQFF.

The rearrangement links TRBV13 to TRBJ2-5; as DNA is missing, the TRBD1 call by TCRdb cannot be tested. Germline CDR1 reads PRHDT; CDR2 reads FYEKMQ (reference sequence). The CDR3 is 15 residues long. CDR3 residues: CASSSGTGAPRTQYF.

Frequency places this clonotype as medium-sized. V gene TRBV24-1 combines with J gene TRBJ2-3; there is no DNA to check the TCRdb D call of TRBD1. Per the germline V gene, CDR1 is KGHDR and CDR2 is SFDVKD. This CDR3 comprises 17 residues. CDR3 in amino acids: CATSDFAQGGVTDTQYF.

This clonotype counts as medium-sized by frequency. The chain recombines TRBV7-8 with TRBJ2-3; TCRdb indicates TRBD2, and absent DNA this call remains unverified. CDR1 is SGHVS and CDR2 is FQNEAQ in the germline V gene. This CDR3 is 14 amino acids long. CDR3 protein: CASSPTSGAATQYF.

Measured by frequency, this clonotype is medium-sized. The chain combines TRBV27 with TRBJ1-2. From germline, CDR1 is MNHEY and CDR2 SMNVEV (reference sequence). CDR3 length: 17 amino acids. CDR3 in amino acids: CASSFLRSGRYSYGYTF.

This clonotype shows up as medium-sized by frequency. This chain connects TRBV4-1 to TRBJ1-1; no DNA is available, so the TRBD1 call from TCRdb remains unchecked. The CDR3 loop spans 17 amino acids. From germline, CDR1 is MGHRA and CDR2 YSYEKL. This CDR3 is CASSQVEGRAGGTEAFF.

V gene TRBV6-2 or TRBV6-3 combines with J gene TRBJ2-3; the TCRdb D gene call, TRBD2, has no DNA to confirm it. This CDR3 contains 14 residues. Germline V gene sequence: CDR1 MNHEY, CDR2 SVGEGT. CDR3 protein: CASRGLTGPDTQYF.

This chain connects TRBV18 to TRBJ2-1. CDR3 length: 17 amino acids. Germline CDR1 reads KGHSH; CDR2 reads LQKENI. The chain's CDR3 is CASSPPFTRGSYNEQFF.

By frequency, this clonotype is medium-sized. V gene TRBV3-1 combines with J gene TRBJ1-6; TCRdb gives TRBD1 as the D gene, but with no DNA this cannot be confirmed. CDR3 length: 15 amino acids. Germline V gives CDR1 LGHDT, CDR2 YNNKEL (reference sequence). The CDR3: CASSQRPGGDSPLHF.

Judged by frequency, this clonotype is medium-sized. This chain links TRBV6-1 with TRBJ2-7; absent DNA, TCRdb's TRBD1 call cannot be checked. The CDR3 extends over 16 amino acids. CDR1 and CDR2 (germline): MNHNS, SASEGT. CDR3 sequence: CASSFSPTAPSYEQYF.

The V and J genes are TRBV4-1 and TRBJ1-1; TCRdb names TRBD1, which stays unverified in the absence of DNA. Germline V gene sequence: CDR1 MGHRA, CDR2 YSYEKL. This CDR3 spans 11 amino acids. The CDR3 loop reads CAVRGNTEAFF.

V usage is TRBV28 and J usage is TRBJ1-4; TCRdb returns TRBD1, unconfirmable since there is no DNA. Per the germline V gene, CDR1 is MDHEN and CDR2 is SYDVKM. The CDR3 is 17 residues long. The CDR3 reads CASSTHLQGAKGEKLFF.

This clonotype is classed as large by frequency. The chain joins TRBV6-1 to TRBJ2-2; absent DNA, TCRdb's TRBD2 call cannot be checked. The CDR3 is made up of 13 amino acids. Per germline, CDR1 MNHNS and CDR2 SASEGT. CDR3: CASSRDFTGELFF.

The chain is built from TRBV20-1 and TRBJ2-3; lacking DNA, the TRBD1 call made by TCRdb goes unchecked. Germline loops: CDR1 DFQATT, CDR2 SNEGSKA (reference sequence). The CDR3 runs 19 residues. CDR3 protein: CSARDFSTGSPTVTDTQYF.

This sequence joins TRBV29-1 and TRBJ2-1; TCRdb's assignment of TRBD1 cannot be checked, as there is no DNA. Per the germline V gene, CDR1 is SQVTM and CDR2 is ANQGSEA. The length of the CDR3 is 14 residues. This CDR3 is CSVDGTGGLNEQFF.

Here the CDR3 reads CASSAGLAGGDTQYF. This chain uses TRBV5-4 with TRBJ2-3; the TRBD2 assignment by TCRdb is unverifiable without DNA. Germline V lookup: CDR1 SGHNT, CDR2 YYREEE (reference sequence). This CDR3 region has 15 residues.

This sequence joins TRBV15 and TRBJ2-7; TCRdb selects TRBD1, and the lack of DNA leaves this call unchecked. The CDR3 covers 16 residues. Germline assignment: CDR1 LNHNV and CDR2 YYDKDF (reference sequence). CDR3 loop: CATSRWPGGAAYEQYF.

This rearrangement joins TRBV6-2 or TRBV6-3 to TRBJ1-4. This CDR3 spans 14 amino acids. Germline-derived CDR1 and CDR2 are MNHEY and SVGEGT. The CDR3 protein is CASSYEVENEKLFF.

This clonotype is labeled medium-sized based on frequency. V is TRBV7-9 and J is TRBJ2-3; the D call of TRBD1 rests on TCRdb alone, since no DNA is present to check it. The germline gives CDR1 SEHNR, CDR2 FQNEAQ (reference sequence). There are 15 residues in the CDR3. The CDR3 here is CASSLPDGSTDTQYF.

The chain uses TRBV27 and TRBJ2-5; checking the TCRdb D call of TRBD1 is not possible without DNA. This CDR3 has 15 amino acids. CDR1 and CDR2 from the germline V gene are MNHEY and SMNVEV (reference sequence). CDR3 sequence reads: CASSLQGWGQETQYF.

This chain connects TRBV30 to TRBJ1-1; there is no DNA to check the TCRdb D call of TRBD1. Germline CDR1 is GTSNPN and CDR2 is SVGIG (reference sequence). The CDR3 extends over 13 amino acids. The CDR3 region is CAWSVGGRTEAFF.